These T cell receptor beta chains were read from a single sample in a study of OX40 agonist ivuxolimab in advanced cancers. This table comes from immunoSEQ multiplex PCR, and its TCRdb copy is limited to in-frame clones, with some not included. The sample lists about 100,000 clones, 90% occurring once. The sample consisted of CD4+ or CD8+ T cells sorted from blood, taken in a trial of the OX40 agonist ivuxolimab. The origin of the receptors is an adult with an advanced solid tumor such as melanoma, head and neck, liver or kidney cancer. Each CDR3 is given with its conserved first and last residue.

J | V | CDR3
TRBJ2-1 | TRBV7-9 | CASSRQGAVYNEQFF
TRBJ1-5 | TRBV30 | CAWSMVSNQPQHF
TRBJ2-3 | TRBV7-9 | CASSSPWAGGPSTDTQYF
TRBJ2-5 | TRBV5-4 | CASSLQTGLETQYF
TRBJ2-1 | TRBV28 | CASSSSSGFSYNEQFF
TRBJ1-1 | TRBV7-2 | CASSLGGSLNTEAFF
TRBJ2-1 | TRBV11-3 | CASSAGHEQFF
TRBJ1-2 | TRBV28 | CASSDRDYGYTF
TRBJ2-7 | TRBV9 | CASSLQAGAVYEQYF
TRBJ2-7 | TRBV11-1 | CASSSLTGRGYEQYF
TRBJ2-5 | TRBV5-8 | CASSLARDGQETQYF
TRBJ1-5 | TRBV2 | CASSEALPQPQHF
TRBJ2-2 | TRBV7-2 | CASSKNTGELFF
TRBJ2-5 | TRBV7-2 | CASSSSGGETQYF
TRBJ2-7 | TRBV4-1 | CASSQEVGVSSYEQYF
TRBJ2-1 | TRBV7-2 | CASSLNPGGYNEQFF
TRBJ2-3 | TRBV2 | CASSVRTGGLGTQYF
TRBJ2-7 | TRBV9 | CASSVEGGAGGEQYF
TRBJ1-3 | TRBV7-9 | CASSLYTAGGNTIYF
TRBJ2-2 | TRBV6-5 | CASSYLQGANTGELFF
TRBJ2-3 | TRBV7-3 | CASSSQGGPTDTQYF
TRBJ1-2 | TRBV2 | CASSVWDGYTF
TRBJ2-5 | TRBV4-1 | CASSQDTGTETQYF
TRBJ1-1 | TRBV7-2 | CASSRQGAQTEAFF
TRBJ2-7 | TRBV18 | CASSPPLTSGRDSYEQYF
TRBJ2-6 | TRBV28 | CASSLREGAPGANVLTF
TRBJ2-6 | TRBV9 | CASSPLPGPDRVLSGANVLTF
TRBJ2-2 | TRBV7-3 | CASSLMRGQGGNTGELFF
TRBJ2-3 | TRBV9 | CASSGGMGVTDTQYF
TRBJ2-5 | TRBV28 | CASSKASGGETQYF
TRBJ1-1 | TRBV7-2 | CASSSAGIEAFF
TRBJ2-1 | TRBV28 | CASSLGLAGGRRDEQFF
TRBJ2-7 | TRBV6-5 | CASTLTGTGTYEQYF